A single sample gave rise to the 19 T cell receptor beta chains below, sequenced in a study of blood T cell repertoires in COVID-19. Assay: immunoSEQ multiplex PCR; the TCRdb copy retains only in-frame clones and omits some. The sample contains under 200,000 clones, around 90% of which appear only once. Material: peripheral blood. All receptors derive from a man aged 55 to 70 with acute or convalescent COVID-19.

The chain employs TRBV18 and TRBJ1-3, with D unclear. Germline CDR1 KGHSH, CDR2 LQKENI. V was cut by 1 base and J by 8 bases, with 12 bases left in between. The CDR3 runs 14 residues. CDR3 in amino acids: CASSPLQNDDTIYF. In DNA, the CDR3 is TGTGCCAGCTCACCACTACAGAACGACGACACCATATATTTT.

This clone showed up just a few times. The CDR3 sequence is CASSLYWSGNYGYTF. CDR3 bases: TGCGCCAGCAGCTTGTATTGGTCAGGGAACTATGGCTACACCTTC. The chain joins TRBV5-1 to TRBJ1-2; D is possibly TRBD1 (5 bases). This CDR3 contains 15 residues. Germline V gives CDR1 SGHRS, CDR2 YFSETQ. The V end lost 1 base, the J end lost 2 bases, and 12 bases lay between the germline ends.

The genes are TRBV15 and TRBJ2-1, with 9 bases lining up with TRBD2. The ends lost 0 bases at V and 7 bases at J; junction bases unmatched: 10. The length of the CDR3 is 17 residues. The V gene's germline CDR1 is LNHNV and CDR2 YYDKDF (reference sequence). The CDR3 sequence is CATSRDLRLAGLNEQFF. In DNA form, the CDR3 reads TGTGCCACCAGCAGAGACCTCAGGCTAGCGGGATTGAATGAGCAGTTCTTC.

V and J are TRBV5-1 and TRBJ2-2; 11 bases match TRBD1. The CDR3 sequence is 15 residues long. Germline V CDR1 and CDR2: SGHRS, YFSETQ. V trimming: 4 bases; J trimming: 4 bases; junction bases outside the gene matches: 3. CDR3 nucleotides: TGCGCCAGCAGCATGGGGACAGGGGGCACCGGGGAGCTGTTTTTT. The encoded protein is CASSMGTGGTGELFF.

The chain employs TRBV10-3 and TRBJ1-2; D unclear. Trimming left V 4 bases short and J 1 base short, with 19 bases between. This CDR3 has 17 amino acids. Germline V lookup: CDR1 ENHRY, CDR2 SYGVKD. For the CDR3, the DNA is TGTGCCATCAGTGTCCAGGCAGGCCGAGATAATAACTATGGCTACACCTTC. It is translated as CAISVQAGRDNNYGYTF.

The chain joins TRBV23-1 to TRBJ2-2, with D unresolved. TRBV23-1 is given ORF status, its function remaining uncertain. Trimming pared 0 bases from V and 4 bases from J, leaving 12 bases between. The CDR3 runs to 16 residues. CDR3 sequence reads: CASSQSTRVGTGELFF. The CDR3 DNA reads TGCGCCAGCAGTCAATCGACTCGGGTGGGCACCGGGGAGCTGTTTTTT.

This chain joins TRBV10-3 and TRBJ1-1; the match to TRBD1 covers 8 bases. CDR3 size: 14 residues. Trimming cost V 6 bases and J 2 bases; bases outside gene matches: 5. CDR1 ENHRY and CDR2 SYGVKD come from the germline V gene. Written as DNA, the CDR3 is TGTGCCATCAGACGGACAGGGACAAACACTGAAGCTTTCTTT. This codes for CAIRRTGTNTEAFF.

The V call is TRBV28, the J call TRBJ1-6; no reliable D call. Trimming left V 2 bases short and J 10 bases short, with 9 bases between. There are 13 residues in the CDR3. Germline CDR1 MDHEN, CDR2 SYDVKM. The CDR3 region has the DNA TGTGCCAGCAGTTTAAGGGAGGGATCACCCCTCCACTTT. It yields the protein CASSLREGSPLHF.

The CDR3 protein is CASSRTGPSNYGYTF. The CDR3 DNA reads TGTGCCAGCAGTCGGACAGGTCCTAGTAACTATGGCTACACCTTC. This chain uses TRBV2 with TRBJ1-2; 7 bases are a match to TRBD1. The CDR3 runs to 15 residues. V lost 5 bases, J lost 1 base, and 7 bases stayed unmatched. CDR1 is SNHLY and CDR2 is FYNNEI in the germline V gene.

The chain couples TRBV11-2 to TRBJ1-6; 7 bases map to TRBD1. After removal of 4 bases from V and 7 bases from J, the junction contained 16 bases not matched to a gene. The germline gives CDR1 SGHAT, CDR2 FQNNGV. The CDR3 loop spans 18 amino acids. CDR3 sequence reads: CASSSERRGLRGNSPLHF. The DNA of the CDR3 is TGTGCCAGCAGCTCCGAGCGGAGGGGGCTCCGGGGCAATTCACCCCTCCACTTT.

The V call is TRBV9, the J call TRBJ2-1, with no clear D. With 2 bases removed from V and 3 bases from J, the gap between germline ends came to 15 bases. CDR1 and CDR2 (germline): SGDLS, YYNGEE. The CDR3 totals 16 residues. The CDR3 here is CASSVRDTNFYNEQFF. CDR3 coding DNA: TGTGCCAGCAGCGTCCGAGACACCAACTTCTACAATGAGCAGTTCTTC.

The chain combines TRBV24-1 with TRBJ1-5; D gene unclear. There are 13 residues in the CDR3. Germline V gives CDR1 KGHDR, CDR2 SFDVKD. The V end was cut by 6 bases, the J end by 5 bases, with 10 bases between. This CDR3 reads CATSRAGDQPQHF. The CDR3 nucleotides read TGTGCCACCAGTCGTGCGGGAGATCAGCCCCAGCATTTT.

This chain uses TRBV5-8 with TRBJ2-3; 9 bases line up with TRBD2. The CDR3 runs 17 residues. Germline loops: CDR1 SGHTS, CDR2 YDEGEE. J gave up 6 bases and V 0 bases, and 11 bases lay outside the gene matches. CDR3 sequence reads: CASSLDPVSGSKDTQYF. CDR3 in DNA: TGTGCCAGCAGCTTGGACCCCGTTAGCGGGAGTAAGGATACGCAGTATTTT.

The V call is TRBV9, the J call TRBJ2-3, with 8 bases that match TRBD1. Germline CDR1 is SGDLS and CDR2 is YYNGEE. There are 14 residues in the CDR3. Germline trimming cut 2 bases from V and 5 bases from J; bases unmatched to any gene: 4. This chain's CDR3 is CASSVQGAIDTQYF. In nucleotides, the CDR3 is TGTGCCAGCAGCGTCCAGGGGGCGATAGATACGCAGTATTTT.

The rearrangement links TRBV4-1 to TRBJ2-1; no definite D call. V dropped 0 bases and J dropped 9 bases, with 12 bases sitting between them. Germline lookup yields CDR1 MGHRA and CDR2 YSYEKL. The CDR3 is made up of 14 amino acids. CDR3 nucleotide sequence: TGCGCCAGCAGCCAAGACTGGGTCGGCGGTGAGCAGTTCTTC. Amino acids: CASSQDWVGGEQFF.

This sequence joins TRBV5-1 and TRBJ1-1; D is possibly TRBD1 (6 bases). Germline assignment: CDR1 SGHRS and CDR2 YFSETQ. Trimming cost V 0 bases and J 2 bases, with 8 bases left between them. This CDR3 spans 14 amino acids. The CDR3: CASSLVGANTEAFF. In DNA form, the CDR3 reads TGCGCCAGCAGCTTGGTGGGGGCCAACACTGAAGCTTTCTTT.

In its sample, this clone was seen once. The rearrangement uses TRBV19 and TRBJ1-1; 10 bases are a match to TRBD1. Germline CDR1 and CDR2: LNHDA and SQIVND (reference sequence). CDR3 length: 17 residues. V lost 5 bases to trimming and J lost 1 base; unmatched junction nucleotides: 10. The CDR3 DNA reads as TGTGCCAGTAGTGTCCTCCGGGACAGGGGAGGGAACACTGAAGCTTTCTTT. Its protein is CASSVLRDRGGNTEAFF.

V is TRBV24-1 and J is TRBJ1-2; TRBD1 agrees at 8 bases. The CDR3 contains 15 residues. Per germline, CDR1 KGHDR and CDR2 SFDVKD. V lost 4 bases and J lost 0; bases outside the gene matches: 3. The CDR3 protein is CATSEPQGANYGYTF. Written as DNA, the CDR3 is TGTGCCACCAGTGAACCACAGGGGGCTAACTATGGCTACACCTTC.

The rearrangement uses TRBV3-1 (or the pseudogene TRBV3-2) and TRBJ1-4; D unresolved. V lost 3 bases and J lost 6, with 5 bases in between. CDR3 length equals 12 residues. Germline V gene lookup returns CDR1 LGHDT and CDR2 YNNKEL (reference sequence). The CDR3 DNA reads as TGTGCCAGCAGCCACAGCGATGAAAAACTGTTTTTT. Protein product: CASSHSDEKLFF.